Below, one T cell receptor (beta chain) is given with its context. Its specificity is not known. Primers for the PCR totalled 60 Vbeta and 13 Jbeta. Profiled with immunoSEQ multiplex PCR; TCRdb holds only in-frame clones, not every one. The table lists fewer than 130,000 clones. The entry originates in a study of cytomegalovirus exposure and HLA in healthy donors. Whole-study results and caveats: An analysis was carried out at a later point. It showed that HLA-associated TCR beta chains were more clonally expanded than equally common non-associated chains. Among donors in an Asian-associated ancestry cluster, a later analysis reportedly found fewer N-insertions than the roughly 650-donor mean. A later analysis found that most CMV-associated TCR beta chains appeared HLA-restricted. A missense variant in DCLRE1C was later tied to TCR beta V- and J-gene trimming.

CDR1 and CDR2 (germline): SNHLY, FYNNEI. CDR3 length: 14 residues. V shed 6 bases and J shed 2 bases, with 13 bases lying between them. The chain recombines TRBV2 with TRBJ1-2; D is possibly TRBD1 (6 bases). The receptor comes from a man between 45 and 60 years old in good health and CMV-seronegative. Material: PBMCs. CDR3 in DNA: TGTGCCAGCAGAGCGGGACAATTGAACTATGGCTACACCTTC. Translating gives CASRAGQLNYGYTF. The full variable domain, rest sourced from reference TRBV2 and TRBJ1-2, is EPEVTQTPSHQVTQMGQEVILRCVPISNHLYFYWYRQILGQKVEFLVSFYNNEISEKSEIFDDQFSVERPDGSNFTLKIRSTKLEDSAMYFCASRAGQLNYGYTFGSGTRLTVV.